This T cell receptor (beta chain) was profiled in a study of blood T cell repertoires in COVID-19. At the level of the study: Sites across the United States, Italy and Spain contributed samples from acute and convalescent COVID-19. PBMCs, B-cell-depleted T cells, or T cells were the source of the cDNA or gDNA that made up the material.

Germline assignment: CDR1 SGHNT and CDR2 YYREEE (reference sequence). The V end was cut by 3 bases, the J end by 7 bases, with 13 bases between. CDR3 length: 14 residues. Source study methods: Reference gene primer amplification in the assay estimated nucleated cell counts. The repertoire was sequenced with immunoSEQ multiplex PCR; TCRdb's copy has only in-frame clones and lacks some. For V, J and clone size, that table is used; D and trimming come from the DNA. The sample records approximately 230,000 clones, 87% being singletons. The receptor's source is a young man with active or convalescent COVID-19. The chain has TRBV5-4 and TRBJ1-4; D remains ambiguous. The sequencing input was peripheral blood. The CDR3 DNA reads TGTGCCAGCAGCTCCGATCAGCGGGGTGAAAAACTGTTTTTT. The encoded protein is CASSSDQRGEKLFF.